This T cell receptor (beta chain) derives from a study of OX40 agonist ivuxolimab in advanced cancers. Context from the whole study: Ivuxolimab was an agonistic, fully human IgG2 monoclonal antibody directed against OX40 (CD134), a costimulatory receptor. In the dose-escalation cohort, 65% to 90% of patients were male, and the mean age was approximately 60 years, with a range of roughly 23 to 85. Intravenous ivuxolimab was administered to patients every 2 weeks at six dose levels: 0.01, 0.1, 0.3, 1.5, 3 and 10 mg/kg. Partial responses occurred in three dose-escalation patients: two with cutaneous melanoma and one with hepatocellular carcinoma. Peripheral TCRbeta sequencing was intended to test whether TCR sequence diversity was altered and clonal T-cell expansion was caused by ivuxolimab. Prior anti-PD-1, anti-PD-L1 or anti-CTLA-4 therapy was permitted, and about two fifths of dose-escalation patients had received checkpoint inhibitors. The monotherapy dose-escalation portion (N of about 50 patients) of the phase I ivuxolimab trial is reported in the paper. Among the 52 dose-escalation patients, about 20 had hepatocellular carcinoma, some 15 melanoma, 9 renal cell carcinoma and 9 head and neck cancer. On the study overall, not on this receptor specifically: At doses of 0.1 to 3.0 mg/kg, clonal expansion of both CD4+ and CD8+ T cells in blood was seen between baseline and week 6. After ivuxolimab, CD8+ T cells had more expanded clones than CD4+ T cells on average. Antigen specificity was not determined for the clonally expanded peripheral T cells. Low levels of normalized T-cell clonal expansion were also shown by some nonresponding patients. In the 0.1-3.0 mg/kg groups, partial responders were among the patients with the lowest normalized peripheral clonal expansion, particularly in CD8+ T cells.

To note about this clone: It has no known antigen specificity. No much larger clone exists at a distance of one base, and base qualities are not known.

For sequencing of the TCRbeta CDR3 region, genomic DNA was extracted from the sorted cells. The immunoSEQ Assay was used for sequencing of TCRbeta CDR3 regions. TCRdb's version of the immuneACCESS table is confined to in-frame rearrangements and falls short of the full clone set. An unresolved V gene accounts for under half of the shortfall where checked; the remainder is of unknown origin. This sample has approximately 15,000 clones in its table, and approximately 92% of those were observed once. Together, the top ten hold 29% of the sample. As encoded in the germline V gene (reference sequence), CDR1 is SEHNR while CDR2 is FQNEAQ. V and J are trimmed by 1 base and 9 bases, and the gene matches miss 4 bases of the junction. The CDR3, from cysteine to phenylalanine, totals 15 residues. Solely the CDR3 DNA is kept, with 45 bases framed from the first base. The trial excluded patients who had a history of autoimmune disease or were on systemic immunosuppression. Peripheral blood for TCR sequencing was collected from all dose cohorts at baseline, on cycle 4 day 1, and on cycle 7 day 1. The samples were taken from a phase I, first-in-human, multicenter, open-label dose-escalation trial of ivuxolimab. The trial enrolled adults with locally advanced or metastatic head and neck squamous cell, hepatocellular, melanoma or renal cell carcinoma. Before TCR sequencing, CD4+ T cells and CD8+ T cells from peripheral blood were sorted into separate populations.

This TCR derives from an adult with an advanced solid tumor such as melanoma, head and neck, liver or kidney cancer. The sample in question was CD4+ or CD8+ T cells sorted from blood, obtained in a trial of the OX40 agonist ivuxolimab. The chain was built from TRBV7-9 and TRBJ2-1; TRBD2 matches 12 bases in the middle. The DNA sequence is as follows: TGTGCCAGCAGCTTAGGACTAGCGGGAGAACTTGAGCAGTTCTTC. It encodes CASSLGLAGELEQFF.